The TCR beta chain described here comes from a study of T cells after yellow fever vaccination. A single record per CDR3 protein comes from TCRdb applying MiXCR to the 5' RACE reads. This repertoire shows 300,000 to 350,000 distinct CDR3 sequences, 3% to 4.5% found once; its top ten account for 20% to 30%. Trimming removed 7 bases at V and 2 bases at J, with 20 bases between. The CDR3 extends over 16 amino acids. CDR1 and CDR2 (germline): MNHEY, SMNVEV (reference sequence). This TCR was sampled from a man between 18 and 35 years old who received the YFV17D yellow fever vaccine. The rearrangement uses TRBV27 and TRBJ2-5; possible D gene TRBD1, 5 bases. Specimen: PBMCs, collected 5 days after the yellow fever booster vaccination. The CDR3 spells CASTLRRGSGQETQYF. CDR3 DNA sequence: TGTGCCAGCACCTTACGAAGAGGATCAGGGCAAGAGACCCAGTACTTC.